One sample yielded the 3 T cell receptor beta chains listed below, sequenced in a study of T cells in Graves' hyperthyroidism and ophthalmopathy. Authors of the study amplified TCR beta CDR3 regions from RNA transcripts. With the HTBI primer set, the TCR CDR3 went through a first round of RT-PCR. TCRdb re-analysed the multiplex PCR reads in MiXCR, keeping a single row per CDR3 protein. The profile shows about 520,000 distinct CDR3 sequences, under 25% of them singletons. Sequenced: blood. Source of these receptors: a man aged 18-30 years with Graves' hyperthyroidism.

This clonotype was observed many times. The junction and the germline gene differ at one end; a read error may be behind it. The chain combines TRBV7-2 with TRBJ2-7; D gene ambiguous. Germline loops: CDR1 SGHTA, CDR2 FQGNSA. The CDR3 length is 12 residues. CDR3 protein: CASSLLPPVTHF. CDR3 bases: TGTGCCAGCAGCTTACTACCGCCAGTGACCCACTTC.

There are many counts of this clonotype. The chain links TRBV7-9 to TRBJ1-2, with 9 bases that match TRBD1. V lost 5 bases, J lost 4 bases, and 8 bases stayed unmatched. Germline values: CDR1 SEHNR, CDR2 FQNEAQ (reference sequence). CDR3 length: 15 residues. The CDR3, as DNA: TGTGCCAGCAGCGGCCGGGACAGGGTGGTCTATGGCTACACCTTC. It translates to CASSGRDRVVYGYTF.

The sample holds one count of this clonotype. This chain joins TRBV6-2 or TRBV6-3 and TRBJ2-7; tentatively, D is TRBD1 or TRBD2 (5 bases each). The germline V and J ends were trimmed by 7 bases and 10 bases, with 20 bases remaining between them. CDR1 and CDR2 from the germline V gene are MNHEY and SVGEGT. The CDR3 is made up of 13 amino acids. In DNA, the CDR3 is TGTGCCAGCACCACGGGACGGACGACGGTCCAGTACTTC. This codes for CASTTGRTTVQYF.